This T cell receptor (beta chain) was found in a study of OX40 agonist ivuxolimab in advanced cancers. Study as a whole: Patients received ivuxolimab, an agonistic anti-OX40 (CD134) antibody. Study observations and caveats: Dosing at 0.1 to 3.0 mg/kg was accompanied by clonal expansion of CD4+ and CD8+ blood T cells by week 6. People who partly responded at 0.1-3.0 mg/kg had some of the least clonal expansion seen.

The ends were cut back, 6 bases at V and 7 bases at J, with 6 bases in the middle. The germline V gene encodes CDR1 ENHRY and CDR2 SYGVKD. The CDR3 contains 11 residues. Assay used: immunoSEQ multiplex PCR; TCRdb lists only in-frame clones, some missing. The data show over 150,000 clones, 94% seen once. Of note for this clone: Antigen unknown.

The V and J genes are TRBV10-3 and TRBJ2-2; a weak D match, TRBD2 (5 bases). The sequencing here drew on CD4+ or CD8+ T cells sorted from blood, taken in a trial of the OX40 agonist ivuxolimab. This TCR derives from an adult with an advanced solid tumor such as melanoma, head and neck, liver or kidney cancer. The CDR3, as DNA: TGTGCCATCAGCGGGATCGGGGAGCTGTTTTTT. It translates to CAISGIGELFF.